This section outlines one T cell receptor (beta chain) sequence together with its context. Its antigen is still unknown. The data belong to a study of shared clonotypes between healthy human individuals. Study-level points and caveats: Clonotype sharing among donors was thought likely to change with sequencing depth.

The CDR3 consists of 12 residues. Germline CDR1 KGHSY, CDR2 FQNENV. Trimming cost V 1 base and J 7 bases, with 7 bases left between them. It was across several immunoSEQ plates that each subset's genomic DNA was evenly split. Clones were sequenced by immunoSEQ multiplex PCR, and TCRdb holds only the in-frame ones, with some missing. The repertoire consists of roughly 700,000 clones, with less than 85% occurring once and the leading ten covering under 2%. The chain couples TRBV16 to TRBJ1-2; unclear D gene. The sequenced material came from memory CD4+ T cells sorted from blood. Subset of the sample: CD45RA-negative fraction. The source of this sequence is a woman aged 25 to 45 in good health. The CDR3 reads CASSQLGGGYTF. The CDR3 DNA follows: TGTGCCAGCAGCCAATTGGGCGGTGGCTACACCTTC.